This T cell receptor beta chain was captured in a study of CDR3 diversity in severe acne. The CDR3 runs 14 residues. The ends were cut back, 5 bases at V and 2 bases at J, with 10 bases in the middle. The V gene's germline CDR1 is MGHDK and CDR2 SYGVNS. Each CDR3 protein is one row after TCRdb ran MiXCR on the PCR reads. The sample records 89,000 or so distinct CDR3 sequences, approximately 52% being singletons. The chain employs TRBV25-1 and TRBJ1-5; D is ambiguous. The source of this sequence is a male donor in good health, serving as a control. Sequenced input: blood. The CDR3 bases are TGTGCCAGCAGTTTTGAATCCGGCAATCAGCCCCAGCATTTT. The encoded protein is CASSFESGNQPQHF.